The table lists the clone carrying this T cell receptor (beta chain) with a few counts. Its antigen is not known. Amplification used 60 Vbeta primers and 13 Jbeta primers. Authors' methods: It was a later analysis that counted roughly 80 million unique TCR beta chains, of which some 10 million were shared. Measured with immunoSEQ multiplex PCR; TCRdb has only the in-frame clones, and not every one. That table gives V, J and clone size, and the DNA gave D and trimming. This table has roughly 200,000 clones, 70% to 80% appearing once. The CDR3 consists of 16 residues. V lost 2 bases to trimming and J lost 4 bases, with 17 bases between them. Germline CDR1 and CDR2: MNHEY and SMNVEV (reference sequence). These data belong to a study of cytomegalovirus exposure and HLA in healthy donors. Study-wide points: In vitro confirmation showed three CMV-associated chains to be CMV antigen specific.

The chain combines TRBV27 with TRBJ1-1; possible D gene TRBD1, 5 bases. The TCR originated in a man under 40 in good health and CMV-seronegative. The sample taken for sequencing was PBMCs. The CDR3 sequence is CASSLKGIMGVTEAFF. CDR3 DNA sequence: TGTGCCAGCAGTTTAAAGGGGATCATGGGCGTCACTGAAGCTTTCTTT.